The clone carrying this T cell receptor (beta chain) was detected a few times. This CDR3 is 15 amino acids long. Trimming removed 0 bases at V and 3 bases at J, with 12 bases between. CDR1 is DFQATT and CDR2 is SNEGSKA in the germline V gene (reference sequence). MiXCR, run by TCRdb on the RT-PCR reads, gives a single entry per CDR3 protein. The table shows about a million distinct CDR3 sequences, with more than 15% occurring only once. These data belong to a study of patients and donors after allogeneic stem cell transplantation. The clonotype originates from a human donor who was either an allogeneic HSCT recipient or a stem cell or donor lymphocyte infusion donor (not recorded which). It is not recorded whose cells these are; they may come from a transplant donor. The V and J genes are TRBV20-1 and TRBJ2-1; D not resolved. Sample: blood, either unsorted or a sorted T cell fraction (not recorded which). The chain's CDR3 is CSARDHRANYNEQFF. CDR3 sequence (DNA): TGCAGTGCTAGAGATCACCGAGCGAACTACAATGAGCAGTTCTTC.